This is a list of T cell receptor beta chains from one sample in a study of cytomegalovirus exposure and HLA in healthy donors. The method was immunoSEQ multiplex PCR; TCRdb's version includes in-frame clones alone and lacks a portion of them. The data hold roughly 200,000 clones, with less than 90% observed a single time. Sequencing was done on a sample of PBMCs. The receptors come from a man aged 50 or older in good health and CMV-seronegative. The CDR3 runs from the conserved cysteine through the conserved F or W. Each record gives: CDR3 length, clone size, V gene, D gene, J gene, CDR3 DNA, CDR3 protein. The D gene is left open where the match is weak. Not every row has a clone size; where given, it reads once, few, many or a size class.

14,once,TRBV9,TRBD1,TRBJ2-7,TGTGCCAGCAGCGTAGGGGACAGGCCCTACGAGCAGTACTTC,CASSVGDRPYEQYF
13,-,TRBV5-1,-,TRBJ1-1,TGCGCCAGCAGTACCGGCGGGGCCACTGAAGCTTTCTTT,CASSTGGATEAFF
16,-,TRBV27,-,TRBJ2-2,TGTGCCAGCAGTTTATTCGCTGGGCATGGCACCGGGGAGCTGTTTTTT,CASSLFAGHGTGELFF
16,-,TRBV5-1,-,TRBJ2-5,TGCGCCAGCAGCTCCCAGGCGGGTGTGAGTCAAGAGACCCAGTACTTC,CASSSQAGVSQETQYF
13,few,TRBV19,TRBD1,TRBJ1-4,TGTGCCAGTAGTCCACAGGGGACGGGAAAACTGTTTTTT,CASSPQGTGKLFF
14,once,TRBV29-1,-,TRBJ2-3,TGCAGCGTTGAATCCAGGGGGGACGCAGATACGCAGTATTTT,CSVESRGDADTQYF
18,-,TRBV29-1,TRBD2,TRBJ2-1,TGCAGCGTTGAGCCACCAGCGGGAGGGCCTGGTGGTGGCGATGAGCAGTTCTTC,CSVEPPAGGPGGGDEQFF
19,-,TRBV4-2,TRBD2,TRBJ2-1,TGTGCCAGCAGCCAAGATGGATTTGAGGCTAGCGGATCCTACAATGAGCAGTTCTTC,CASSQDGFEASGSYNEQFF
14,once,TRBV14,TRBD2,TRBJ2-7,TGTGCCAGCAGCCAAGTGGCGGGGGTCTACGAGCAGTACTTC,CASSQVAGVYEQYF
13,-,TRBV7-2,-,TRBJ1-1,TGTGCCAGCAGCTTATTCAGGGGCCCTGAAGCTTTCTTT,CASSLFRGPEAFF
14,-,TRBV28,-,TRBJ2-3,TGTGCCAGCACCCCTATTGGTCGCACAGATACGCAGTATTTT,CASTPIGRTDTQYF
13,-,TRBV6-4,-,TRBJ2-1,TGTGCCAGCAGTGATGCGAGTAACGATGAGCAGTTCTTC,CASSDASNDEQFF
12,-,TRBV11-2,-,TRBJ2-5,TGTGCCAGCAGCTTCCAGCAAGAGACCCAGTACTTC,CASSFQQETQYF
14,-,TRBV7-2,-,TRBJ1-5,TGTGCCAGCAGCTTAGTTGGGGGGAGGCAGCCCCAGCATTTT,CASSLVGGRQPQHF
16,-,TRBV4-3,TRBD1,TRBJ1-2,TGCGCCAGCAGCCAAGAATTCGCGCAGGGGGCGCATGGCTACACCTTC,CASSQEFAQGAHGYTF
16,few,TRBV7-6,-,TRBJ1-3,TGTGCCAGCAGCTTAGTTACAGGGATCTCTGGAAACACCATATATTTT,CASSLVTGISGNTIYF
13,few,TRBV6-1,-,TRBJ1-1,TGTGCCGGGCGAGACGGATGGAACACTGAAGCTTTCTTT,CAGRDGWNTEAFF
15,-,TRBV18,-,TRBJ2-4,TGTGCCAGCTCAACCCCGGGGGTTTGGAGAAACATTCAGTACTTC,CASSTPGVWRNIQYF
15,once,TRBV30,TRBD2,TRBJ2-7,TGTGCCTGGAGTCGGGGGGGGCAGGGCTCCTACGAGCAGTACTTC,CAWSRGGQGSYEQYF
19,-,TRBV5-1,TRBD1,TRBJ2-7,TGCGCCAGCAGCCAGGGAAGAACTCCCGGGCAGGGGGCGAGGTACGAGCAGTACTTC,CASSQGRTPGQGARYEQYF
13,-,TRBV7-3,TRBD1,TRBJ1-1,TGTGCCAGCAGCGCCCAGGGGGGAACTGAAGCTTTCTTT,CASSAQGGTEAFF
13,-,TRBV4-2,-,TRBJ1-1,TGTGCCAGCAGCCAAGAGGCTTCCACTGAAGCTTTCTTT,CASSQEASTEAFF
15,-,TRBV7-9,-,TRBJ1-1,TGTGCCAGCAGCTACCCCGGCGTAGCGGGCACTGAAGCTTTCTTT,CASSYPGVAGTEAFF
20,few,TRBV4-3,TRBD2,TRBJ2-1,TGCGCCAGCAGCCAAGGCCCCCTAGCGGGGGGGCGGGCGTCCTACAATGAGCAGTTCTTC,CASSQGPLAGGRASYNEQFF